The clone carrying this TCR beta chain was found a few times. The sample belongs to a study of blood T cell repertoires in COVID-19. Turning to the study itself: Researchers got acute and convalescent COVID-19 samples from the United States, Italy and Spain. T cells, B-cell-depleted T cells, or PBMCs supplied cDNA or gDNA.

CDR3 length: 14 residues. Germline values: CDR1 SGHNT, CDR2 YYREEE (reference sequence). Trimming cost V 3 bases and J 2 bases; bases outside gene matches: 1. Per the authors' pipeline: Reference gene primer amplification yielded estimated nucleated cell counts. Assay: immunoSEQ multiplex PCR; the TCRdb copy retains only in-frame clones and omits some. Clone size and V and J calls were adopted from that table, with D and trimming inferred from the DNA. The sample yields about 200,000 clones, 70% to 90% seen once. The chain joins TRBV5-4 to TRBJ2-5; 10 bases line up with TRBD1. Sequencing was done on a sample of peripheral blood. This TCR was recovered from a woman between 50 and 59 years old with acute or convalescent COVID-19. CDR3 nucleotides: TGTGCCAGCAGCTCGGGACAGGGGCAAGAGACCCAGTACTTC. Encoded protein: CASSSGQGQETQYF.